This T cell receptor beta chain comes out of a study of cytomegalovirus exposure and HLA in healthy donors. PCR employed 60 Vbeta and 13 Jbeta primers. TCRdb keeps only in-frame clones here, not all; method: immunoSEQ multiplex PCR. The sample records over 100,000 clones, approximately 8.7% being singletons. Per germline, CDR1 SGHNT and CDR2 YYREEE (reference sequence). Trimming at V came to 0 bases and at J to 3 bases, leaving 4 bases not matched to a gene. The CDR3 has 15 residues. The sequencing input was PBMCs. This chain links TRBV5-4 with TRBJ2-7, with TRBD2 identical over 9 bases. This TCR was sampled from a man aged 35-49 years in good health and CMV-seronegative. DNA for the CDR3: TGTGCCAGCAGCTTGGAGGATAGCGGGGGCTACGAGCAGTACTTC. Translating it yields CASSLEDSGGYEQYF.